This TCR beta chain was observed in a study of response to subunit inactivated influenza vaccine. Each CDR3 protein gets one entry after TCRdb re-called the RT-PCR reads with MiXCR. The sample contains 430,000 or so distinct CDR3 sequences, roughly 9.8% of which appear only once. This CDR3 is built from 15 residues. V gave up 0 bases and J gave up 3 bases; unmatched junction bases: 4. Germline assignment: CDR1 SGHRS and CDR2 YFSETQ. V usage is TRBV5-1 and J usage is TRBJ1-2, with 8 positions matching TRBD1. This TCR was sampled from a man aged 50 to 60 who received an inactivated influenza vaccine. The input for sequencing was PBMCs from blood, taken 40 to 50 days after vaccination. CDR3 sequence (DNA): TGCGCCAGCAGCTTGGGGGGGACAGGAGACTATGGCTACACCTTC. As protein: CASSLGGTGDYGYTF. The full variable domain, with the rest looked up from reference TRBV5-1 and TRBJ1-2, is KAGVTQTPRYLIKTRGQQVTLSCSPISGHRSVSWYQQTPGQGLQFLFEYFSETQRNKGNFPGRFSGRQFSNSRSEMNVSTLELGDSALYLCASSLGGTGDYGYTFGSGTRLTVV.